This TCR beta chain was sequenced for a study of patients and donors after allogeneic stem cell transplantation. Trimming cost V 4 bases and J 1 base, with 10 bases left between them. The germline V gene has CDR1 SGHDN and CDR2 FVKESK. The CDR3 totals 14 residues. This clonotype was seen only a few times. TCRdb re-analysed the RT-PCR reads in MiXCR, keeping a single row per CDR3 protein. The repertoire holds a few hundred thousand distinct CDR3 sequences, with roughly 13% as singletons. This chain uses TRBV14 with TRBJ1-2; D call uncertain. This TCR derives from a human donor who was either an allogeneic HSCT recipient or a stem cell or donor lymphocyte infusion donor (not recorded which). It is not recorded whose cells these are; they may come from a transplant donor. Specimen: blood, either unsorted or a sorted T cell fraction (not recorded which). The CDR3 coding sequence is TGTGCCAGCAGCCGGAACAGAAATAACTATGGCTACACCTTC. Translated, it gives CASSRNRNNYGYTF.